This T cell receptor beta chain was profiled in a study of CD8 T cells in ankylosing spondylitis. This clonotype was observed at least ten times. Its antigen is undetermined. V lost 6 bases and J lost 5; bases outside the gene matches: 5. The CDR3 spans 15 residues. Study outcomes and limitations: Several highly homologous variants formed a TCR beta motif that appeared characteristic of ankylosing spondylitis blood. Researchers reportedly found disease-linked clones significantly enriched in matched ankylosing spondylitis synovial fluid. Disease-linked clones were found to be CD8+ and relatively rare in peripheral blood.

With molecular barcodes, quantitative 5'-RACE was used to make the TCR beta libraries. Via MiXCR, TCRdb re-called the 5' RACE reads, giving one row per CDR3 protein. The sample lists roughly 700,000 distinct CDR3 sequences, 15% to 20% occurring once. The chain is built from TRBV12-3 or TRBV12-4 and TRBJ2-1; 12 bases agree with TRBD2. This sequence originates from a male donor with ankylosing spondylitis. Sample: blood, either unsorted or a sorted T cell fraction (not recorded which). In nucleotides, the CDR3 is TGTGCCAGCAGACCGACTAGCGGGGGAAACAATGAGCAGTTCTTC. Its translation: CASRPTSGGNNEQFF.